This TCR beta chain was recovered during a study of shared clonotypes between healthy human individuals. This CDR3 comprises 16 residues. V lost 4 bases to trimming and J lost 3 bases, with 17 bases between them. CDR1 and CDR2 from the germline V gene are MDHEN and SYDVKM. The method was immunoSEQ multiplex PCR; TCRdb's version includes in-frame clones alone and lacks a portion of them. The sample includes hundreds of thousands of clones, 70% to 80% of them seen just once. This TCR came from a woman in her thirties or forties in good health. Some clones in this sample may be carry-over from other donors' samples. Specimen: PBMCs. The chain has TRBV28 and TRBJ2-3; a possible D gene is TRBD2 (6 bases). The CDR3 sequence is CASSSLSRESTDTQYF. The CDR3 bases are TGTGCCAGCAGTTCCCTTAGTCGGGAGTCGACAGATACGCAGTATTTT.